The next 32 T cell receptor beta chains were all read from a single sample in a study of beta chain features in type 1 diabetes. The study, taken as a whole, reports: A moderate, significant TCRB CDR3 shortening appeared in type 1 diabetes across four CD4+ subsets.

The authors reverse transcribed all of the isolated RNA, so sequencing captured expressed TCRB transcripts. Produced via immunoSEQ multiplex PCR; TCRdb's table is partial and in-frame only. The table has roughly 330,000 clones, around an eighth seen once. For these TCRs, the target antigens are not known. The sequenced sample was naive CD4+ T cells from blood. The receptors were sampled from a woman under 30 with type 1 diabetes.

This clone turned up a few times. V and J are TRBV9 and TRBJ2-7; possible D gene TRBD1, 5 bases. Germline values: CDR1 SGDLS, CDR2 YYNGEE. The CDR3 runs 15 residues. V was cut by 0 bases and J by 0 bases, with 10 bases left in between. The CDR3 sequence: CASSVEGISSYEQYF. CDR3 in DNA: TGTGCCAGCAGCGTAGAGGGGATAAGCTCCTACGAGCAGTACTTC.

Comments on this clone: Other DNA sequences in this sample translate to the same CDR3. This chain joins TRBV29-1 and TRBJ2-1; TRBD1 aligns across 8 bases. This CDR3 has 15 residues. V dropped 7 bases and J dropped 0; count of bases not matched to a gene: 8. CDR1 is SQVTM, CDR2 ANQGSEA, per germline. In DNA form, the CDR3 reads TGCAGCGCCCGACAGGGGTCGAGCTCCTACAATGAGCAGTTCTTC. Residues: CSARQGSSSYNEQFF.

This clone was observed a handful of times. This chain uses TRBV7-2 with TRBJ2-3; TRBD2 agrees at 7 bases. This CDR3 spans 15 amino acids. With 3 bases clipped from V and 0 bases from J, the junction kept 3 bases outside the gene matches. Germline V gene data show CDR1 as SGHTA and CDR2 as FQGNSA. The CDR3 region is CASSFLAASTDTQYF. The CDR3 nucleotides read TGTGCCAGCAGCTTTCTAGCGGCTAGCACAGATACGCAGTATTTT.

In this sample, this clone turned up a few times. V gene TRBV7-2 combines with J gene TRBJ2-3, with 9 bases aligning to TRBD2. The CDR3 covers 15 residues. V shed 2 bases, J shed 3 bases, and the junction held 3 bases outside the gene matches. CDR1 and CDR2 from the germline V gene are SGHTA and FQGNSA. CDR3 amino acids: CASSLSSGGTDTQYF. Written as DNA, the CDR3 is TGTGCCAGCAGCTTAAGTAGCGGGGGAACAGATACGCAGTATTTT.

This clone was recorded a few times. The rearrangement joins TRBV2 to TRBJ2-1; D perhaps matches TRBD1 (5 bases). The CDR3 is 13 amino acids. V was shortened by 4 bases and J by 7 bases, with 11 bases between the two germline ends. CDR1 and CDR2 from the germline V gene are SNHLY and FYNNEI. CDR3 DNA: TGTGCCAGCAGTGGGGGCTCACGGAATGAGCAGTTCTTC. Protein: CASSGGSRNEQFF.

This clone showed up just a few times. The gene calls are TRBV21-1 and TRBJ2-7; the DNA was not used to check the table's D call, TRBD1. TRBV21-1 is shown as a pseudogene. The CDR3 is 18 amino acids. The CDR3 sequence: CASSKAKLGQGLLYEQYV. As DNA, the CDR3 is TGTGCCAGCAGCAAAGCCAAACTGGGACAGGGTCTCCTCTACGAGCAGTACGTC.

The CDR3 protein is CASSLASGRAVGEQFF. The CDR3 nucleotides read TGTGCCAGCAGCTTGGCTAGCGGGAGGGCCGTTGGTGAGCAGTTCTTC. This chain links TRBV5-4 with TRBJ2-1, with 12 bases that match TRBD2. Germline V gene lookup returns CDR1 SGHNT and CDR2 YYREEE (reference sequence). The CDR3 extends over 16 amino acids. The V segment lost 0 bases and the J segment 9 bases; nucleotides outside the gene matches: 7.

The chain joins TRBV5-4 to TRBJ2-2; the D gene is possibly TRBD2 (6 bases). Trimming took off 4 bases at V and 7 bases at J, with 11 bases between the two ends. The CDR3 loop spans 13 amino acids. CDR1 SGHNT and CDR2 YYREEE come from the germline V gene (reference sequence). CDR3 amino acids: CASSRLGDGELFF. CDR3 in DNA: TGTGCCAGCAGCAGACTAGGGGACGGGGAGCTGTTTTTT.

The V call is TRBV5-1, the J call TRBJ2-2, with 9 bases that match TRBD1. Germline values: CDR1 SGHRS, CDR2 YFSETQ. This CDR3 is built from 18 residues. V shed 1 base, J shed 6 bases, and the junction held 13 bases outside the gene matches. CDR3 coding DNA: TGCGCCAGCAGCTTGCGTGGCGCCGGGACAGGGATGGCCGGGGAGCTGTTTTTT. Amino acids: CASSLRGAGTGMAGELFF.

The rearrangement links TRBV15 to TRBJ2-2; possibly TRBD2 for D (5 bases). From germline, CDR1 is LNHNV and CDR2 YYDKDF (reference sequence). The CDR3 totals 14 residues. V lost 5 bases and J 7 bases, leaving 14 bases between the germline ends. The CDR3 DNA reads TGTGCCACCAGCCGTTCGGCCCGGGACGGGGAGCTGTTTTTT. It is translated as CATSRSARDGELFF.

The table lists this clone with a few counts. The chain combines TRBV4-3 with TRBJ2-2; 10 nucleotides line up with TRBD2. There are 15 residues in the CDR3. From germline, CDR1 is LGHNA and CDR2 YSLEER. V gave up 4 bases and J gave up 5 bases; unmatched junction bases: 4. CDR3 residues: CASSPQTSGTGELFF. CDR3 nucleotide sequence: TGCGCCAGCAGCCCACAGACTAGCGGGACCGGGGAGCTGTTTTTT.

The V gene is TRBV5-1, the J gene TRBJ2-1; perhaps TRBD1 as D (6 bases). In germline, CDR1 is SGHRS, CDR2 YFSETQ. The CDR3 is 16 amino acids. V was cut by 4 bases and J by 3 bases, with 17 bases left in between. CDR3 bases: TGCGCCAGCAGCACCAACGCCGGGACATACTACAATGAGCAGTTCTTC. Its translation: CASSTNAGTYYNEQFF.

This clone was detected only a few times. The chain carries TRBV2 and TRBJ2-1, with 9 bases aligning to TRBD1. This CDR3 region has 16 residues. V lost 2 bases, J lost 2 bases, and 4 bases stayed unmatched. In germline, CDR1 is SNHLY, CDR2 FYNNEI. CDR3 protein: CASSEFGTGTYNEQFF. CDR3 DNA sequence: TGTGCCAGCAGTGAATTCGGGACAGGGACCTACAATGAGCAGTTCTTC.

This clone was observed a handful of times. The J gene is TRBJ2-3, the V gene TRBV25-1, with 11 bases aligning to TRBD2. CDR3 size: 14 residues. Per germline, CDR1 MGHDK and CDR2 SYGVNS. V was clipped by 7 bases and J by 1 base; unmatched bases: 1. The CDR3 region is CASKGLAGTDTQYF. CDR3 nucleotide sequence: TGTGCCAGCAAGGGACTAGCGGGCACAGATACGCAGTATTTT.

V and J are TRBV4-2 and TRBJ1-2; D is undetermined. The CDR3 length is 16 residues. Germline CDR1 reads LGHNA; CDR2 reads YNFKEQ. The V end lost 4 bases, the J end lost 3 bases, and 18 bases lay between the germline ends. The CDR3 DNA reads TGTGCCAGCAGCCCACCAATCGAACCCGGGGACTATGGCTACACCTTC. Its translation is CASSPPIEPGDYGYTF.

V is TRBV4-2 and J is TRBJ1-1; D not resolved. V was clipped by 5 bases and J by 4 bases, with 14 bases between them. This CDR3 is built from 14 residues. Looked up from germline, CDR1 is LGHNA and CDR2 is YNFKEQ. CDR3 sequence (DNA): TGTGCCAGCAGCTTTACCGGGATGGGCACTGAAGCTTTCTTT. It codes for CASSFTGMGTEAFF.

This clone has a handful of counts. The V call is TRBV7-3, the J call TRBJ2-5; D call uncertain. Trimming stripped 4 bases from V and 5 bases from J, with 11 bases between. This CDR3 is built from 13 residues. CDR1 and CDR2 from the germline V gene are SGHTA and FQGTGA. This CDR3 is CASSSPRSETQYF. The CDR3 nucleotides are TGTGCCAGCAGCTCCCCACGGTCCGAGACCCAGTACTTC. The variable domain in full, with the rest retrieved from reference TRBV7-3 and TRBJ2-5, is GAGVSQTPSNKVTEKGKYVELRCDPISGHTALYWYRQSLGQGPEFLIYFQGTGAADDSGLPNDRFFAVRPEGSVSTLKIQRTERGDSAVYLCASSSPRSETQYFGPGTRLLVL.

For the CDR3, the DNA is TGTGCCAGCAGTTTTGTAACTCTTGGGGCCAACGTCCTGACTTTC. Translation: CASSFVTLGANVLTF. This sequence joins TRBV28 and TRBJ2-6, with unresolved D. V dropped 3 bases and J dropped 3 bases, with 9 bases sitting between them. This CDR3 comprises 15 residues. Germline CDR1 is MDHEN and CDR2 is SYDVKM.

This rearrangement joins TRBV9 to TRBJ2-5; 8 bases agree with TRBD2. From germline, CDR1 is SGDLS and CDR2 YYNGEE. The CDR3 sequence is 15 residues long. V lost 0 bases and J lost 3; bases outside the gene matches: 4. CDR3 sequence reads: CASSVAGGTKETQYF. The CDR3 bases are TGTGCCAGCAGCGTAGCGGGAGGGACGAAAGAGACCCAGTACTTC.

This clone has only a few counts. CDR3 sequence reads: CASTNGGTRFYNEQFF. The CDR3 coding sequence is TGTGCCAGTACCAACGGAGGGACTAGGTTCTACAATGAGCAGTTCTTC. This chain connects TRBV19 to TRBJ2-1; TRBD2 agrees at 8 bases. Germline CDR1 reads LNHDA; CDR2 reads SQIVND (reference sequence). The length of the CDR3 is 16 residues. Losses at the gene ends were 7 bases for V and 3 bases for J; bases not matched to a gene: 11.

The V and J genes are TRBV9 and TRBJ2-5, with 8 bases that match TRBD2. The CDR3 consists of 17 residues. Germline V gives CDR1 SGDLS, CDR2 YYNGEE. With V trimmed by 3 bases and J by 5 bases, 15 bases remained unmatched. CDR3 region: CASSATRTSPGAETQYF. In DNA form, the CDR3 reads TGTGCCAGCAGCGCAACCCGGACTAGCCCCGGGGCGGAGACCCAGTACTTC.

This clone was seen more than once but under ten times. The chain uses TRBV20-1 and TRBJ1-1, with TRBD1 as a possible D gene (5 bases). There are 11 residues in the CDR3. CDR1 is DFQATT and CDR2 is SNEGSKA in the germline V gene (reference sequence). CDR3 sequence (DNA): TGCAGGCCGGGGGGGAACACTGAAGCTTTCTTT. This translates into CRPGGNTEAFF.

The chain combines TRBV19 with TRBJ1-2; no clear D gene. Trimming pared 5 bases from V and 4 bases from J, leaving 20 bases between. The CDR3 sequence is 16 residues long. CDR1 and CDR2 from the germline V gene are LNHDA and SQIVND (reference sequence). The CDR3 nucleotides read TGTGCCAGTAGTTCCCACAGAAGGGTAGCGGGCTATGGCTACACCTTC. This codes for CASSSHRRVAGYGYTF.

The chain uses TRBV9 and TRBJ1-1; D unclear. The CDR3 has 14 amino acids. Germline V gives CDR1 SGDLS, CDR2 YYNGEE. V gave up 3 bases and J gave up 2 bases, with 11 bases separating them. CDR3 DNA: TGTGCCAGCAGCGCCCGGGAACCCAACACTGAAGCTTTCTTT. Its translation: CASSAREPNTEAFF.

CDR3 sequence reads: CASSERTSRNEQFF. The DNA for the CDR3 is TGTGCCAGCAGTGAAAGGACTAGCCGCAATGAGCAGTTCTTC. The chain recombines TRBV25-1 with TRBJ2-1; 8 bases are a match to TRBD2. This CDR3 spans 14 amino acids. Trimming took 2 bases from V and 6 from J; bases not matched to a gene: 3. Per germline, CDR1 MGHDK and CDR2 SYGVNS.

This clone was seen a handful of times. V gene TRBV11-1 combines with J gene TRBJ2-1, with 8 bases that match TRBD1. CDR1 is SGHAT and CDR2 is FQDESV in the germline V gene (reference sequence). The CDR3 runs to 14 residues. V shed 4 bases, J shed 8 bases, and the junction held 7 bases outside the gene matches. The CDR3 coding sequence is TGTGCCAGCAGCTCGGACAGGGTGTACGATGAGCAGTTCTTC. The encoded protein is CASSSDRVYDEQFF.

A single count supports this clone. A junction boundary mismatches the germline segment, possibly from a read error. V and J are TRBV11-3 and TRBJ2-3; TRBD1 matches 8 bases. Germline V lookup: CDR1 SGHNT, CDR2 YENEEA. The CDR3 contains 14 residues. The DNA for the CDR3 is TGTGCCAGCGGCTTATGGACAGGGAGAGATACGCAGTATTTT. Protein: CASGLWTGRDTQYF.

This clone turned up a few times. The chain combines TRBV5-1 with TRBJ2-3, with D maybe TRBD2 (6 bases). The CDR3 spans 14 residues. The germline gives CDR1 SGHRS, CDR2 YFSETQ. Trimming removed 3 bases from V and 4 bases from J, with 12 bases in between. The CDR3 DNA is TGCGCCAGCAGCTGGGGGGAGGCGGCAGATACGCAGTATTTT. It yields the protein CASSWGEAADTQYF. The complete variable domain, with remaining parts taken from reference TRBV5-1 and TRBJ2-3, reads KAGVTQTPRYLIKTRGQQVTLSCSPISGHRSVSWYQQTPGQGLQFLFEYFSETQRNKGNFPGRFSGRQFSNSRSEMNVSTLELGDSALYLCASSWGEAADTQYFGPGTRLTVL.

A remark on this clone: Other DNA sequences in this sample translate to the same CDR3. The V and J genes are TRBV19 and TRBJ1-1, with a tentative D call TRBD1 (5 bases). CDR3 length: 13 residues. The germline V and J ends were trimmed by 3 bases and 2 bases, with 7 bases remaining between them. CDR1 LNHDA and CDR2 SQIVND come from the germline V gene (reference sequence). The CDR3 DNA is TGTGCCAGTAGTATTCAGGGCAACACTGAAGCTTTCTTT. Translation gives CASSIQGNTEAFF.

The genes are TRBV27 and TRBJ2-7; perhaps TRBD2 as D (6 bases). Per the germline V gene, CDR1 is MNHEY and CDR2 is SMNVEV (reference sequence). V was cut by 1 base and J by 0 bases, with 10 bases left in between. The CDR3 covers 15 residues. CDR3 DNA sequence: TGTGCCAGCAGTTTATTAGCGGATCTCTCCTACGAGCAGTACTTC. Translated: CASSLLADLSYEQYF.

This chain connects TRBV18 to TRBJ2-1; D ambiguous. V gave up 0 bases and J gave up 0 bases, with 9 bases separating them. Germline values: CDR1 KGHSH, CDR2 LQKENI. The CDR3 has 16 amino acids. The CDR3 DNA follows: TGTGCCAGCTCACCACCGACTCAAAGCTCCTACAATGAGCAGTTCTTC. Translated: CASSPPTQSSYNEQFF.

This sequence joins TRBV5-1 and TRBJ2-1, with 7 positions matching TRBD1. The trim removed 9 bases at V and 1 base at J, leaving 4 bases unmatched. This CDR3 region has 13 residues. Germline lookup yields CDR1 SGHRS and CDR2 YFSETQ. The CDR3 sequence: CATGTESYNEQFF. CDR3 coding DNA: TGCGCCACCGGGACAGAATCCTACAATGAGCAGTTCTTC.